Below, one T cell receptor (beta chain) is given with its context. The sample belongs to a study of blood T cell repertoires in COVID-19. Individuals drawn from under 30 US areas were about 18 to 100 years old. This table comes from immunoSEQ multiplex PCR, and its TCRdb copy is limited to in-frame clones, with some not included. The sample carries about 250,000 clones, approximately 90% recorded once. The germline CDR1 and CDR2 sequences are KGHDR and SFDVKD. V lost 0 bases and J 11 bases, leaving 9 bases between the germline ends. CDR3 size: 12 residues. This TCR came from a woman aged 45-59 years who had recovered from COVID-19. The material sequenced was PBMCs or T cells enriched from blood (not recorded which). This rearrangement joins TRBV24-1 to TRBJ1-1; possibly TRBD1 for D (5 bases). The CDR3 sequence: CATSDLGKGAFF. CDR3 DNA: TGTGCCACCAGTGATTTGGGTAAGGGGGCTTTCTTT.